This TCR beta chain came from a study of blood T cell repertoires in COVID-19. This clone was recorded at least ten times. Unmatched junction bases numbered 9, after V lost 8 bases and J lost 2 bases. CDR1 and CDR2 (germline): MNHEY, SVGAGI. The CDR3 is 15 residues long. Using immunoSEQ multiplex PCR, the repertoire was profiled, and TCRdb retains in-frame clones only, with some absent. Among roughly 250,000 clones listed, approximately 92% were seen once. The specimen was PBMCs or T cells enriched from blood (not recorded which). This clonotype was sampled from a young woman who had recovered from COVID-19. V gene TRBV6-5 combines with J gene TRBJ2-3; 8 bases align to TRBD2. CDR3 sequence reads: CASGKLAENTDTQYF. CDR3 sequence (DNA): TGTGCCAGCGGGAAACTAGCGGAGAACACAGATACGCAGTATTTT.